This is a list of T cell receptor beta chains from one sample in a study of blood T cell repertoires in COVID-19. Clones were sequenced by immunoSEQ multiplex PCR, and TCRdb holds only the in-frame ones, with some missing. Found here are more than 150,000 clones, 70% to 80% of them singletons; the top ten hold approximately 15%. The sequenced sample consisted of PBMCs or T cells enriched from blood (not recorded which). These receptor sequences come from a man aged 55-75 years who had been exposed to COVID-19. Both conserved end residues are part of each CDR3. The order of the fields is V gene, J gene, D gene, clone size, CDR3 protein, CDR3 DNA. D genes are given only for firm matches. Only some rows state a clone size, as once, few, many or a class for expanded clones.

TRBV9	TRBJ1-3	TRBD1	.	CASSVTGTGSSGNTIYF	TGTGCCAGCAGCGTAACCGGGACAGGGAGCTCTGGAAACACCATATATTTT
TRBV5-6	TRBJ2-7	TRBD1	.	CASSHGTGDIKYF	TGTGCCAGCAGCCATGGGACAGGGGATATCAAGTACTTC
TRBV29-1	TRBJ2-2	TRBD1	.	CSVIGIKGGTGITGELFF	TGCAGCGTGATTGGGATTAAGGGGGGGACAGGGATCACCGGGGAGCTGTTTTTT
TRBV5-1	TRBJ2-1	TRBD2	.	CASSRWTSGRKGDEQFF	TGCGCCAGCAGCCGCTGGACTAGCGGGAGGAAAGGGGATGAGCAGTTCTTC
TRBV28	TRBJ2-3	.	few	CASSAYGDTQYF	TGTGCCAGCAGCGCCTACGGGGATACGCAGTATTTT
TRBV2	TRBJ2-1	TRBD2	.	CASSQIRTSGRAKAFF	TGTGCCAGCAGCCAAATCCGGACTAGCGGGAGGGCCAAGGCGTTCTTC
TRBV11-3	TRBJ2-7	.	.	CASSLKGAGRQQPYEQYF	TGTGCCAGCAGCTTAAAGGGTGCGGGACGTCAACAACCCTACGAGCAGTACTTC
TRBV19	TRBJ1-2	.	.	CASSGRTALGGYTF	TGTGCCAGTAGTGGACGGACAGCCCTTGGTGGCTACACCTTC
TRBV6-5	TRBJ1-1	TRBD1	few	CASSLDRVNTEAFF	TGTGCCAGCAGTTTAGACAGGGTGAACACTGAAGCTTTCTTT
TRBV20-1	TRBJ1-1	.	few	CSASGQPNTEAFF	TGCAGTGCTAGTGGACAGCCGAACACTGAAGCTTTCTTT
TRBV6-2/TRBV6-3	TRBJ2-7	.	.	CASSPTSYEQYF	TGTGCCAGCAGTCCGACTAGTTACGAGCAGTACTTC
TRBV6-2/TRBV6-3	TRBJ2-3	.	.	CASSYSTGEGADTQYF	TGTGCCAGCAGTTACTCAACGGGAGAGGGCGCAGATACGCAGTATTTT
TRBV5-4	TRBJ1-1	TRBD1	.	CASSQGTGGGNTEAFF	TGTGCCAGCAGCCAAGGGACAGGGGGAGGGAACACTGAAGCTTTCTTT
TRBV2	TRBJ2-7	TRBD1	.	CASRLQGATVEQYF	TGTGCCAGCAGACTTCAGGGGGCTACGGTTGAGCAGTACTTC
TRBV18	TRBJ2-7	TRBD1	once	CASSFSIPNRDRGTYEQYF	TGTGCCAGCTCATTTTCCATCCCAAACCGGGACAGGGGGACCTACGAGCAGTACTTC
TRBV6-2/TRBV6-3	TRBJ1-1	TRBD1	.	CASSRQGGDTEAFF	TGTGCCAGCAGTCGACAGGGGGGGGACACTGAAGCTTTCTTT
TRBV19	TRBJ1-5	.	.	CASRLGGGVTNQPQHF	TGTGCCAGCCGACTAGGAGGGGGGGTAACCAATCAGCCCCAGCATTTT
TRBV28	TRBJ2-7	.	.	CASSFVQGVYEQYF	TGTGCCAGCAGTTTCGTACAGGGAGTCTACGAGCAGTACTTC
TRBV10-3	TRBJ1-3	TRBD1	.	CAIRTGTGVGFGNTIYF	TGTGCCATCAGAACCGGGACAGGGGTTGGATTTGGAAACACCATATATTTT
TRBV30	TRBJ2-5	TRBD2	.	CAWTPLAGSWETQYF	TGTGCCTGGACCCCACTAGCGGGGAGTTGGGAGACCCAGTACTTC
TRBV12-3/TRBV12-4	TRBJ2-7	.	.	CASSPNDYEQYF	TGTGCCAGCAGTCCTAATGACTACGAGCAGTACTTC
TRBV28	TRBJ1-1	.	.	CASSDGGANTEAFF	TGTGCCAGCAGCGATGGGGGCGCTAACACTGAAGCTTTCTTT
TRBV14	TRBJ2-6	.	.	CASSRGLQGPTSGANVLTF	TGTGCCAGCAGCCGTGGCTTACAGGGCCCTACCTCTGGGGCCAACGTCCTGACTTTC
TRBV9	TRBJ1-5	.	.	CASSVDSGSNQPQHF	TGTGCCAGCAGCGTAGACAGCGGAAGCAATCAGCCCCAGCATTTT
TRBV5-4	TRBJ2-2	.	.	CASSIGAGRTGELFF	TGTGCCAGCAGCATCGGTGCGGGTCGCACCGGGGAGCTGTTTTTT
TRBV7-3	TRBJ2-1	TRBD2	.	CASGLALEGEQFF	TGTGCCAGCGGACTAGCATTGGAGGGTGAGCAGTTCTTC
TRBV7-7	TRBJ1-3	.	.	CASSSGPTSGNTIYF	TGTGCCAGCAGCTCCGGTCCAACCTCTGGAAACACCATATATTTT
TRBV4-3	TRBJ1-3	.	.	CASSQDSTAGNTIYF	TGCGCCAGCAGCCAAGATAGTACAGCTGGAAACACCATATATTTT
TRBV27	TRBJ1-1	TRBD1	.	CASSFRRGITEAFF	TGTGCCAGCAGTTTCCGCAGGGGGATCACTGAAGCTTTCTTT
TRBV7-4	TRBJ2-3	TRBD2	.	CASSFPGREGPTDTQYF	TGTGCCAGCAGCTTCCCAGGGCGGGAGGGCCCCACAGATACGCAGTATTTT
TRBV19	TRBJ1-5	.	.	CASSIQGWGHNQPQHF	TGTGCCAGTAGTATACAGGGGTGGGGGCATAATCAGCCCCAGCATTTT
TRBV5-4	TRBJ1-5	.	few	CASSSDRRNQPQHF	TGTGCCAGCAGCTCTGACAGGAGAAATCAGCCCCAGCATTTT
TRBV6-6	TRBJ1-1	.	.	CASSYRGGEAFF	TGTGCCAGCAGTTACAGGGGGGGTGAAGCTTTCTTT
TRBV5-4	TRBJ2-7	TRBD1	.	CAGSRDRATYEQYF	TGTGCCGGCAGCCGGGACAGGGCTACCTACGAGCAGTACTTC
TRBV19	TRBJ2-2	TRBD2	few	CASSGRQGLAARDTGELFF	TGTGCCAGTAGTGGCCGACAGGGACTAGCGGCGCGGGACACCGGGGAGCTGTTTTTT
TRBV7-6	TRBJ2-5	TRBD2	.	CASSHTNPGLVGETQYF	TGTGCCAGCAGCCACACAAATCCGGGACTAGTAGGAGAGACCCAGTACTTC
TRBV7-2	TRBJ2-3	TRBD2	.	CASSSRDYIRSTDTQYF	TGTGCCAGCAGCTCTAGGGACTACATACGAAGCACAGATACGCAGTATTTT
TRBV27	TRBJ2-7	.	.	CASQPLGGEQYF	TGTGCCAGCCAACCCCTCGGGGGCGAGCAGTACTTC
TRBV19	TRBJ2-7	.	.	CASSIGAYEQYF	TGTGCCAGTAGTATAGGCGCCTACGAGCAGTACTTC
TRBV27	TRBJ1-5	.	.	CASISRGALISNQPQHF	TGTGCCAGCATCTCTCGGGGGGCCCTAATTAGCAATCAGCCCCAGCATTTT
TRBV2	TRBJ1-5	TRBD1	.	CASSVPPGQGTNQPQHF	TGTGCCAGCAGTGTCCCACCGGGACAGGGGACCAATCAGCCCCAGCATTTT
TRBV24-1	TRBJ2-1	.	.	CATSPIGRGGNEQFF	TGTGCCACCAGTCCAATAGGGCGCGGAGGCAATGAGCAGTTCTTC
TRBV2	TRBJ2-1	TRBD1	.	CASSEGDRSNEQFF	TGTGCCAGCAGTGAGGGGGACAGGAGCAATGAGCAGTTCTTC
TRBV6-1	TRBJ1-5	.	.	CASSERTTNQPQHF	TGTGCCAGCAGTGAGAGGACTACTAATCAGCCCCAGCATTTT
TRBV2	TRBJ2-1	TRBD1	.	CASSERQGNYNEQFF	TGTGCCAGCAGTGAAAGACAGGGGAACTACAATGAGCAGTTCTTC
TRBV10-3	TRBJ2-1	.	.	CAISESRQGWAQFF	TGTGCCATCAGTGAGTCGAGGCAGGGATGGGCGCAGTTCTTC
TRBV7-2	TRBJ2-7	TRBD1	.	CASSFSGTGYYEQYF	TGTGCCAGCAGCTTCTCCGGGACAGGCTACTACGAGCAGTACTTC
TRBV9	TRBJ2-5	TRBD2	few	CASSVFSETSGETQYF	TGTGCCAGCAGCGTATTTTCCGAGACTAGCGGTGAGACCCAGTACTTC
TRBV6-4	TRBJ2-3	.	few	CASSPRPAGSTDTQYF	TGTGCCAGCAGCCCACGGCCAGCGGGCAGCACAGATACGCAGTATTTT
TRBV7-6	TRBJ2-6	.	.	CASSSSGSGANVLTF	TGTGCCAGCAGCAGCTCCGGCTCTGGGGCCAACGTCCTGACTTTC
TRBV3-1/TRBV3-2	TRBJ2-1	TRBD2	.	CASSQDHILAGSYNEQFF	TGTGCCAGCAGCCAAGATCACATCTTAGCGGGCTCCTACAATGAGCAGTTCTTC
TRBV6-5	TRBJ2-7	TRBD1	once	CASSTEGGQAYEQYF	TGTGCCAGCAGCACCGAGGGGGGACAGGCCTACGAGCAGTACTTC
TRBV7-7	TRBJ2-3	.	.	CASSPGFTDTQYF	TGTGCCAGCAGCCCGGGGTTCACAGATACGCAGTATTTT
TRBV11-2	TRBJ2-1	.	few	CASSSNSNNEQFF	TGTGCCAGCAGCTCCAACAGCAACAATGAGCAGTTCTTC
TRBV2	TRBJ2-3	TRBD1	once	CASSEQGAMLGDTQYF	TGTGCCAGCAGTGAACAGGGGGCAATGTTGGGAGATACGCAGTATTTT
TRBV19	TRBJ1-3	.	.	CASSMSGTSGNTIYF	TGTGCCAGTAGTATGTCAGGAACCTCTGGAAACACCATATATTTT